Listed here are 17 T cell receptor beta chains from one sample, sequenced in a study of cytomegalovirus exposure and HLA in healthy donors. PCR involved 60 Vbeta and 13 Jbeta primers. The protocol was immunoSEQ multiplex PCR, while the TCRdb copy is restricted to in-frame clones and leaves out a portion. The sample contains about 150,000 clones, 76% of which appear only once. The specimen sequenced was PBMCs. All receptors come from a male donor in good health and CMV-seronegative.

CDR3 in DNA: TGTGCCAGCAGCTTGGGGCCTGATGGCTACACCTTC. Protein: CASSLGPDGYTF. The chain employs TRBV5-6 and TRBJ1-2; no definite D call. V dropped 0 bases and J dropped 6 bases, with 6 bases sitting between them. CDR3 length: 12 residues. Germline loops: CDR1 SGHDT, CDR2 YYEEEE.

The table lists this clone with a few counts. The CDR3 loop reads CASSLRTGQGATNEKLFF. CDR3 coding DNA: TGTGCCAGCAGCTTACGGACAGGTCAGGGTGCAACTAATGAAAAACTGTTTTTT. This sequence joins TRBV11-2 and TRBJ1-4; TRBD1 matches at 7 bases. Per germline, CDR1 SGHAT and CDR2 FQNNGV. The CDR3 covers 18 residues. V dropped 2 bases and J dropped 0; count of bases not matched to a gene: 9. Using reference TRBV11-2 and TRBJ1-4 for the parts outside the CDR3, the full variable domain is EAGVAQSPRYKIIEKRQSVAFWCNPISGHATLYWYQQILGQGPKLLIQFQNNGVVDDSQLPKDRFSAERLKGVDSTLKIQPAKLEDSAVYLCASSLRTGQGATNEKLFFGSGTQLSVL.

The chain carries TRBV28 and TRBJ1-3; TRBD1 might be the D (5 bases). The CDR3 contains 17 residues. CDR1 MDHEN and CDR2 SYDVKM come from the germline V gene. The V end was cut by 8 bases, the J end by 0 bases, with 20 bases between. The CDR3 here is CASPGRASLPSGNTIYF. DNA of the CDR3: TGTGCCAGCCCTGGCAGGGCTTCCCTGCCCTCTGGAAACACCATATATTTT.

This rearrangement joins TRBV5-5 to TRBJ2-5; 7 bases line up with TRBD2. TRBJ2-7 matches the DNA end more closely, so the J call is doubtful. The V gene's germline CDR1 is SGHKS and CDR2 YYEKEE (reference sequence). This CDR3 has 14 residues. In DNA form, the CDR3 reads TGTGCCAGCAGCCCGGCGGGAGTCGTCTACGAGCAGTACTTC. It codes for CASSPAGVVYEQYF.

For the CDR3, the DNA is TGTGCCAGCAGTTTACCCCATCGGGGTGAAGCTTTCTTT. As protein: CASSLPHRGEAFF. This chain uses TRBV28 with TRBJ1-1; D uncertain. The germline CDR1 and CDR2 sequences are MDHEN and SYDVKM. CDR3 length: 13 amino acids. V lost 2 bases and J lost 7, with 11 bases in between.

The genes are TRBV4-1 and TRBJ1-1, with 7 bases fitting TRBD1. V dropped 4 bases and J dropped 4; count of bases not matched to a gene: 6. CDR3 length equals 14 residues. Looked up from germline, CDR1 is MGHRA and CDR2 is YSYEKL. CDR3 in DNA: TGCGCCAGCAGCCTCACAGGGGAGCTCACTGAAGCTTTCTTT. This codes for CASSLTGELTEAFF.

This clone has just one count. This rearrangement joins TRBV7-2 to TRBJ1-2; 10 bases agree with TRBD1. The length of the CDR3 is 15 residues. Germline V gene sequence: CDR1 SGHTA, CDR2 FQGNSA. The junction had 12 bases not matched to a gene; V was cut back by 5 bases and J by 9 bases. The CDR3 bases are TGTGCCAGCAGCCGGGGACAGGGGACTTTCGAGAGCTACACCTTC. Amino acid sequence: CASSRGQGTFESYTF. The complete variable domain, with remaining parts taken from reference TRBV7-2 and TRBJ1-2, reads GAGVSQSPSNKVTEKGKDVELRCDPISGHTALYWYRQSLGQGLEFLIYFQGNSAPDKSGLPSDRFSAERTGGSVSTLTIQRTQQEDSAVYLCASSRGQGTFESYTFGSGTRLTVV.

This chain uses TRBV5-1 with TRBJ2-5, with TRBD1 matching over 7 bases. The J call could be wrong; TRBJ2-7 is a better fit for the DNA end. Germline V CDR1 and CDR2: SGHRS, YFSETQ. There are 15 residues in the CDR3. CDR3 DNA sequence: TGCGCCAGCAGCTTGGGGGACAGTTATTTCTACGAGCAGTACTTC. This encodes CASSLGDSYFYEQYF.

This chain joins TRBV28 and TRBJ1-2; D is uncertain. Trimming pared 3 bases from V and 6 bases from J, leaving 8 bases between. The CDR3 spans 12 residues. The germline V gene encodes CDR1 MDHEN and CDR2 SYDVKM. DNA for the CDR3: TGTGCCAGCAGTTTCGTGGAGGATGGCTACACCTTC. The encoded protein is CASSFVEDGYTF.

This clone turned up a few times. The chain is built from TRBV11-3 and TRBJ2-2, with no clear D. Trimming removed 4 bases at V and 6 bases at J, with 3 bases between. The CDR3 runs 11 residues. The V gene's germline CDR1 is SGHNT and CDR2 YENEEA. The CDR3 DNA reads as TGTGCCAGCAGCTCCGCCGGGGAGCTGTTTTTT. Its translation is CASSSAGELFF.

The J gene is TRBJ2-5, the V gene TRBV5-1; 14 bases match TRBD2. From germline, CDR1 is SGHRS and CDR2 YFSETQ. The CDR3 runs 15 residues. V lost 2 bases, J lost 11 bases, and 8 bases stayed unmatched. The CDR3 DNA follows: TGCGCCAGCAGCTTATTGACTAGCGGGAGGGTAGAGCAGTACTTC. Its translation is CASSLLTSGRVEQYF.

V gene TRBV11-2 combines with J gene TRBJ2-3, with a possible D match to TRBD2 (6 bases). Trimming removed 5 bases from V and 4 bases from J, with 16 bases in between. Germline-derived CDR1 and CDR2 are SGHAT and FQNNGV. This CDR3 contains 15 residues. The CDR3 reads CASSPIGGVADTQYF. DNA of the CDR3: TGTGCCAGCAGCCCAATAGGCGGGGTGGCAGATACGCAGTATTTT.

Comment on this clone: This same CDR3 is encoded by further DNA sequences in the sample. V and J are TRBV5-1 and TRBJ2-3, with D unclear. CDR3 size: 14 residues. The germline V and J ends were trimmed by 0 bases and 0 bases, with 5 bases remaining between them. Germline V gives CDR1 SGHRS, CDR2 YFSETQ. CDR3 protein: CASSLATSTDTQYF. In nucleotides, the CDR3 is TGCGCCAGCAGCTTGGCGACTAGCACAGATACGCAGTATTTT.

V usage is TRBV30 and J usage is TRBJ2-6; a weak D match, TRBD2 (5 bases). This CDR3 spans 14 amino acids. V was clipped by 1 base and J by 1 base, with 5 bases between them. The germline V gene encodes CDR1 GTSNPN and CDR2 SVGIG (reference sequence). The CDR3 here is CAWSAGSGANVLTF. CDR3 coding DNA: TGTGCCTGGAGTGCGGGGTCTGGGGCCAACGTCCTGACTTTC. The whole variable domain, filled in from reference TRBV30 and TRBJ2-6, reads SQTIHQWPATLVQPVGSPLSLECTVEGTSNPNLYWYRQAAGRGLQLLFYSVGIGQISSEVPQNLSASRPQDRQFILSSKKLLLSDSGFYLCAWSAGSGANVLTFGAGSRLTVL.

This clone was picked up a small number of times. The chain combines TRBV7-2 with TRBJ2-3, with TRBD2 identical over 15 bases. CDR1 SGHTA and CDR2 FQGNSA come from the germline V gene. J gave up 5 bases and V 5 bases, and 5 bases lay outside the gene matches. The CDR3 has 16 residues. The CDR3 DNA reads TGTGCCAGCAGCCGGGGACTAGCGGGGGGCGGAGATACGCAGTATTTT. The encoded protein is CASSRGLAGGGDTQYF.

The chain has TRBV18 and TRBJ1-1; 10 bases are shared with TRBD1. The CDR3 consists of 16 residues. The V gene end was trimmed by 2 bases and the J gene end by 3 bases; junction bases not matched to a gene: 6. The germline V gene has CDR1 KGHSH and CDR2 LQKENI. CDR3 sequence reads: CASSPGTGVWHTEAFF. CDR3 bases: TGTGCCAGCTCACCAGGGACAGGGGTATGGCACACTGAAGCTTTCTTT.

This rearrangement joins TRBV28 to TRBJ1-1; tentatively, D is TRBD1 (5 bases). Germline loops: CDR1 MDHEN, CDR2 SYDVKM. Trimming removed 7 bases from V and 11 bases from J, with 23 bases in between. CDR3 length equals 14 residues. This CDR3 reads CASNPAGGDGLAFF. The CDR3 nucleotides are TGTGCCAGCAACCCGGCCGGGGGTGACGGCTTGGCTTTCTTT.